This T cell receptor beta chain was recovered during a study of OX40 agonist ivuxolimab in advanced cancers. The repertoire was sequenced with immunoSEQ multiplex PCR; TCRdb's copy has only in-frame clones and lacks some. Of more than 45,000 clones listed, about 83% were seen once; the top ten hold under 6%. V lost 4 bases to trimming and J lost 2 bases, with 12 bases between them. Germline V gene lookup returns CDR1 SGHRS and CDR2 YFSETQ. CDR3 size: 15 residues. This clonotype was sampled from an adult with an advanced solid tumor such as melanoma, head and neck, liver or kidney cancer. The material sequenced was CD4+ or CD8+ T cells sorted from blood, taken in a trial of the OX40 agonist ivuxolimab. V gene TRBV5-1 combines with J gene TRBJ2-2; D might be TRBD2 (5 bases). The CDR3, as DNA: TGCGCCAGCAGCCCGGACTTCTTAAACACCGGGGAGCTGTTTTTT. Its protein product is CASSPDFLNTGELFF.